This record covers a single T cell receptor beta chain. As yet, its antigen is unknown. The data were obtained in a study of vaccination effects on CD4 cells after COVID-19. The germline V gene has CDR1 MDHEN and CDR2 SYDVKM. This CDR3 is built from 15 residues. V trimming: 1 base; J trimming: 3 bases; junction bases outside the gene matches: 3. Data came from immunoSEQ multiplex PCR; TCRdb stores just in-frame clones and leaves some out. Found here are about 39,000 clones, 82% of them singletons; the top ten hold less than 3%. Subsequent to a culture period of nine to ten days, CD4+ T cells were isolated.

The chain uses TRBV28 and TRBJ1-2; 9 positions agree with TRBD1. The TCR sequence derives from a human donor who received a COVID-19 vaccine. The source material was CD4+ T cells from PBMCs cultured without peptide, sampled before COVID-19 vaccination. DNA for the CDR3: TGTGCCAGCAGTTTATCGGACAGGGGTTACTATGGCTACACCTTC. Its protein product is CASSLSDRGYYGYTF.